The rows below give T cell receptor beta chains drawn from one sample of a study of T-cell memory formation after mild COVID-19. Each CDR3 protein gets one entry after TCRdb re-called the 5' RACE reads with MiXCR. The sample has 170,000 or so distinct CDR3 sequences; 20% to 25% are singletons. The sequencing sample was made of PBMCs or a T cell subset sorted from them (not recorded which). These receptors all come from an adult woman who had mild COVID-19 (a few samples of this study predate the infection). Cell type and time point are not known. CDR3s include the opening cysteine and the closing phenylalanine or tryptophan. The D gene is left open where the match is weak. Size tells how often a clone was seen (once, few, many) or the class of an expanded clone, and some rows leave it out.

clone_size	v_call	d_call	j_call	cdr3_aa	cdr3_nt
-	TRBV10-3	TRBD2	TRBJ2-1	CAISQLAVYNEQFF	TGTGCCATCAGTCAGCTAGCGGTATACAATGAGCAGTTCTTC
-	TRBV9	-	TRBJ1-2	CASNRDNYGYTF	TGTGCCAGCAACAGAGACAACTATGGCTACACCTTC
few	TRBV6-6	TRBD1	TRBJ2-7	CASSLPGQGYEQYF	TGTGCCAGCAGTTTACCGGGACAGGGATACGAGCAGTACTTC
few	TRBV6-1	TRBD2	TRBJ2-7	CASTPLSGGHYEQYF	TGTGCCAGCACCCCACTTAGCGGGGGCCACTACGAGCAGTACTTC
-	TRBV5-1	-	TRBJ2-7	CASTSLESDGGEQYF	TGCGCCAGCACGAGCCTCGAATCAGACGGGGGCGAGCAGTACTTC
few	TRBV7-9	TRBD2	TRBJ2-1	CASSFSGRALVNEQFF	TGTGCCAGCAGCTTTAGCGGGAGGGCCCTCGTGAATGAGCAGTTCTTC
-	TRBV19	-	TRBJ1-5	CASSTGSGSNQPQHF	TGTGCCAGTAGTACGGGGAGCGGAAGCAATCAGCCCCAGCATTTT
many	TRBV29-1	TRBD1	TRBJ2-7	CSALTGDGYEQYF	TGCAGCGCTTTGACAGGGGATGGCTACGAGCAGTACTTC
few	TRBV4-3	-	TRBJ2-7	CASSQDRGWDYEQYF	TGCGCCAGCAGCCAAGATCGGGGATGGGACTACGAGCAGTACTTC
-	TRBV7-9	-	TRBJ2-7	CASSGSDYEQYF	TGTGCCAGCAGCGGCAGTGACTACGAGCAGTACTTC
few	TRBV28	-	TRBJ1-2	CASSLSWGSGYTF	TGTGCCAGCAGTTTAAGCTGGGGATCTGGCTACACCTTC
-	TRBV5-1	-	TRBJ2-2	CASSQTGDTGELFF	TGCGCCAGCAGCCAGACAGGCGACACCGGGGAGCTGTTTTTT
-	TRBV10-3	TRBD1	TRBJ2-1	CAITDGTVTYNEQFF	TGTGCCATCACCGACGGGACAGTGACCTACAATGAGCAGTTCTTC
few	TRBV12-3/TRBV12-4	-	TRBJ2-3	CASTPYPSGLDTQYF	TGTGCCAGCACCCCCTATCCGAGCGGTTTGGATACGCAGTATTTT
-	TRBV7-8	TRBD2	TRBJ2-1	CASSLRLAGDEQFF	TGTGCCAGCAGCTTAAGACTAGCGGGAGACGAGCAGTTCTTC
-	TRBV11-3	-	TRBJ2-1	CASSPMGESYNEQFF	TGTGCCAGCAGCCCGATGGGAGAGTCGTACAATGAGCAGTTCTTC
-	TRBV12-3/TRBV12-4	-	TRBJ2-1	CASILGAKGNEQFF	TGTGCCAGCATTCTGGGGGCCAAAGGCAATGAGCAGTTCTTC